Listed below are T cell receptor beta chains from one sample, sequenced in a study of post-analysis software for immune sequencing data. In TCRdb, the PCR reads were re-called with MiXCR into one record per CDR3 protein. This sample has around 710,000 distinct CDR3 sequences; roughly 46% occur once, and the top ten carry 4.9%. Sequenced sample: blood. Receptors were obtained from a girl under 18 with multiple sclerosis. The CDR3 runs from the conserved cysteine through the conserved F or W. D genes are given only for firm matches. Where a row states a size, it is once, few, many or the class of an expanded clone; other rows omit it.

>TRBJ2-5|TRBV6-5|TRBD1|once
TGTGCCAGCAGTTACAGGGGGCCCCAAGAGACCCAGTACTTC
CASSYRGPQETQYF
>TRBJ1-4|TRBV29-1|TRBD1|.
TGCAGCGTTGAAGAGGGGACCGGGACAGTACTGTTTTTT
CSVEEGTGTVLFF
>TRBJ2-7|TRBV20-1|.|.
TGCAGTGCTAGAGATATGACTAACGAGCAGTACTTC
CSARDMTNEQYF
>TRBJ2-3|TRBV7-2|TRBD2|once
TGTGTCAGCAGCGGTAGTAGCGGGGTTCCAGATACGCAGTATTTT
CVSSGSSGVPDTQYF
>TRBJ2-1|TRBV27|.|.
TGTGCCAGCGGACAGCACAGCAATGAGCAGTTCTTC
CASGQHSNEQFF
>TRBJ1-4|TRBV5-6|.|few
TGTGCCAGCAGCTGGGGCGTAGGGGAAGAAAAACTGTTTTTT
CASSWGVGEEKLFF
>TRBJ2-1|TRBV7-2|.|.
TGTGCCAGCAGCTTGGAAGGGTCCGGGGAGCAGTTCTTC
CASSLEGSGEQFF
>TRBJ2-3|TRBV7-3|TRBD1|.
TGTGCCAGCAGCTCCCCCGCCCGGACAGGGACCCGAACTAGCACAGATACGCAGTATTTT
CASSSPARTGTRTSTDTQYF
>TRBJ1-5|TRBV5-1|.|.
TGCGCCAGCAGCTTGGAAGGCCATCAGCCCCAGCATTTT
CASSLEGHQPQHF
>TRBJ2-5|TRBV6-2/TRBV6-3|.|.
TGTGCCAGCACCCGGCTGAGCAGGCATCAAGAGACCCAGTACTTC
CASTRLSRHQETQYF
>TRBJ2-5|TRBV7-2|.|.
TGTGCCAGCAGCTCCGTCAATTCTTTTCAAGAGACCCAGTACTTC
CASSSVNSFQETQYF
>TRBJ2-3|TRBV7-8|.|.
TGTGCCAGCAGCTACGCCGGGACACAGACAGATACGCAGTATTTT
CASSYAGTQTDTQYF
>TRBJ2-7|TRBV28|.|few
TGTGCCGGGGGTCACGCCTACGAGCAGTACTTC
CAGGHAYEQYF
>TRBJ1-1|TRBV7-8|TRBD1|.
TGTGCCAGCAGCTTAGTGGCAGGGGGCGGGATGAACACTGAAGCTTTCTTT
CASSLVAGGGMNTEAFF
>TRBJ2-5|TRBV7-9|.|.
TGTGCCAGCAGCTTAGGGGGGGCAGCTTCCTCCGAGACCCAGTACTTC
CASSLGGAASSETQYF
>TRBJ2-7|TRBV29-1|.|few
TGCAGCGTTGTTCCTGCGACCGTCTCCTACGAGCAGTACTTC
CSVVPATVSYEQYF
>TRBJ2-7|TRBV29-1|TRBD1|many
TGCAGCGCAAAAGGGACAGAATACGAGCAGTACTTC
CSAKGTEYEQYF
>TRBJ1-6|TRBV27|.|few
TGTGCCAGCAGTTTGCGGGACCATAATTCACCCCTCCACTTT
CASSLRDHNSPLHF
>TRBJ2-7|TRBV7-2|.|.
TGTGCCAGCAGCCGATTTTCTAGCTACGAGCAGTACTTC
CASSRFSSYEQYF
>TRBJ1-2|TRBV28|.|few
TGTGTCAGCAGCCTTTGGTGGTACTATGGCTACACCTTC
CVSSLWWYYGYTF
>TRBJ2-5|TRBV24-1|TRBD2|.
TGTGCCACCAGTGGAGCGGGAGAGGGGCAAGAGACCCAGTACTTC
CATSGAGEGQETQYF
>TRBJ2-7|TRBV5-5|.|.
TGTGCCAGCAGCTTGCAGGCTCGCGAGCAGTACTTC
CASSLQAREQYF
>TRBJ2-5|TRBV12-3/TRBV12-4|.|.
TGTGCCAGCAGTTTCGGGGACCAAGAGACCCAGTACTTC
CASSFGDQETQYF
>TRBJ2-7|TRBV27|.|.
TGTGCCAGCAGTTACTCAGGGGAATACGAGCAGTACTTC
CASSYSGEYEQYF